This TCR beta chain was recorded in a study of blood T cell repertoires in COVID-19. On the study more broadly: PBMCs, B-cell-depleted T cells, or T cells were the source of the cDNA or gDNA that made up the material.

Original handling: Amplification of reference gene primers provided the estimated nucleated cell counts. This table comes from immunoSEQ multiplex PCR, and its TCRdb copy is limited to in-frame clones, with some not included. The D gene and trimming were derived from the DNA, and the V and J assignments and clone size from that table. The table shows about 110,000 clones, with around nine tenths occurring only once. This clone was recorded once. Sequenced: peripheral blood. The clonotype originates from a woman aged 25 to 39 with acute or convalescent COVID-19.

For the CDR3, the DNA is TGCGCCAGCAGTTGGGAGCAAGAGACCCAGTACTTC. This translates into CASSWEQETQYF. This chain connects TRBV10-2 to TRBJ2-5, with D tentatively TRBD2 (5 bases). CDR3 length: 12 residues. Germline CDR1 WSHSY, CDR2 SAAADI. V was cut by 5 bases and J by 2 bases, with 6 bases left in between.